These T cell receptor beta chains were read from a single sample in a study of blood T cell repertoires in COVID-19. Sequenced by immunoSEQ multiplex PCR; TCRdb stores in-frame clones only, minus some. The data hold 200,000 to 250,000 clones, with about 79% observed a single time. The sample taken for sequencing was PBMCs or T cells enriched from blood (not recorded which). Source of these receptors: a woman in her fifties or sixties who had recovered from COVID-19. Each CDR3 is given without its conserved first and last residue.

j_call	v_call	cdr3_aa
TRBJ2-7	TRBV15	ATSREAASSYEQY
TRBJ1-5	TRBV2	ASSERGGRQPQH
TRBJ2-7	TRBV5-1	ASSRDTYEQY
TRBJ1-2	TRBV6-5	ASSLRTGGRGYT
TRBJ1-2	TRBV10-3	AISDSGQAPGGYT
TRBJ2-1	TRBV18	ASSPPSGHHNEQF
TRBJ2-1	TRBV27	ASRRDRDLNEQF
TRBJ2-3	TRBV7-2	ASSVSGGQDTQY
TRBJ2-7	TRBV2	ASIFSYEQY
TRBJ2-2	TRBV12-1	ASSFLLETGELF
TRBJ1-2	TRBV19	ASSIIGSDYGYT
TRBJ1-6	TRBV27	ASSTLQAGGGAPLH
TRBJ1-5	TRBV7-2	ASSLDRFNEPQH
TRBJ1-4	TRBV19	ASNPRGATNEKLF
TRBJ1-2	TRBV18	ASSLEYGYT
TRBJ2-2	TRBV27	ASSLTGVTGELF
TRBJ2-7	TRBV29-1	SAILQRSSYEQY
TRBJ2-1	TRBV4-2	ASSLQREAYNEQF
TRBJ2-3	TRBV2	ASSENGQSGDTQY
TRBJ2-1	TRBV2	ASILTGGDNEQF
TRBJ2-4	TRBV5-6	ASNTGTGNIQY
TRBJ1-1	TRBV7-2	ASSALRGTEAF
TRBJ1-2	TRBV10-3	ATNQAATGGYNYGYT
TRBJ2-1	TRBV27	ASSLRDSGYNEQF
TRBJ2-6	TRBV7-2	ASSLTGQAGANVLT
TRBJ1-6	TRBV11-1	ASSLQGLNSPLH
TRBJ2-1	TRBV12-5	ASGPGTSGGEQF
TRBJ2-3	TRBV7-2	ASTGLAGITDTQY
TRBJ2-5	TRBV18	ASSPQWQQETQY
TRBJ1-3	TRBV5-5	ASSFFRNSGNTIY
TRBJ2-1	TRBV7-9	ASSLAGGYYNEQF
TRBJ2-7	TRBV6-5	ASRLWGEVEQY
TRBJ2-3	TRBV5-1	ASSLDWDTQY
TRBJ2-4	TRBV9	ASSHSAGRAKNIQY
TRBJ2-4	TRBV15	ATSRDRQGNIQY
TRBJ1-1	TRBV7-8	ASSGQGGAEAF
TRBJ1-1	TRBV5-1	ASSKDGQGGTEAF
TRBJ1-3	TRBV11-2	ASSRTGGQSGNTIY
TRBJ1-4	TRBV5-1	ASSKELRTGYEKLF
TRBJ2-7	TRBV27	ASSLLRQGGPYEQY
TRBJ1-4	TRBV7-2	ASSTDRGSNEKLF
TRBJ2-7	TRBV16	ASGGSNHEQY
TRBJ1-2	TRBV7-8	ASSVRTGDGYT
TRBJ1-1	TRBV2	ASSALGGKTEAF
TRBJ1-2	TRBV5-1	ASSLQGGYGYT
TRBJ2-5	TRBV7-8	ASSLMGSGTQETQY
TRBJ1-5	TRBV19	ASSIEKLSAHQPQH
TRBJ1-6	TRBV2	ATIRDRGNSPLH
TRBJ1-5	TRBV12-5	ASGSTLGQPQH
TRBJ2-3	TRBV5-1	ASSPARGTDTQY